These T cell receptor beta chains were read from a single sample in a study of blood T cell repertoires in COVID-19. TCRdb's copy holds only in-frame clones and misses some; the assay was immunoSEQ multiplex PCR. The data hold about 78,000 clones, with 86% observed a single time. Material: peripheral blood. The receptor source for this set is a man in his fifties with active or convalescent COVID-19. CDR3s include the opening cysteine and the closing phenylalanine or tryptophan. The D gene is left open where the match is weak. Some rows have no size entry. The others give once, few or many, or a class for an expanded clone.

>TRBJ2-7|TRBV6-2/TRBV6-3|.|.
TGTGCCAGCAGTTACTCGCGACAGCCCAGCACCTACGAGCAGTACTTC
CASSYSRQPSTYEQYF
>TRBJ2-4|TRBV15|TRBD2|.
TGTGCCACCAGCAGAGTTTTCGGGGGGAACAAAAACATTCAGTACTTC
CATSRVFGGNKNIQYF
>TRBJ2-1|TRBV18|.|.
TGTGCCAGCTCACCAACCGGGGTGGAGCAGTTCTTC
CASSPTGVEQFF
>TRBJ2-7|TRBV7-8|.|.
TGTGCCAGCAGCCCCCGGACTCTCGGGGAGCAGTACTTC
CASSPRTLGEQYF
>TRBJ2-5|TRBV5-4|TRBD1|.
TGTGCCAGCAGCCCCACCAGCGGACAGGGTAGCCAAGAGACCCAGTACTTC
CASSPTSGQGSQETQYF
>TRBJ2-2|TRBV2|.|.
TGTGCCAGCAGTGAGGGGAGGAACACCGGGGAGCTGTTTTTT
CASSEGRNTGELFF
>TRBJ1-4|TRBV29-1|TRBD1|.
TGCAGCTCGAAGGGGACAGGGGAAGAAAAACTGTTTTTT
CSSKGTGEEKLFF
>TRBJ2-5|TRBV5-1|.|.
TGCGCCAGCAGCTTGGCCCGGCGGGAGACCCAGTACTTC
CASSLARRETQYF
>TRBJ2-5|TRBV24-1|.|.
TGTGCCACCAGTGAGCCAGGCGTCCCGGAGACCCAGTACTTC
CATSEPGVPETQYF
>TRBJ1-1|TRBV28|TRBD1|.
TGTGCCAGCAGTTCGGAACAGGGGCGAGGCGAAGCTTTCTTT
CASSSEQGRGEAFF
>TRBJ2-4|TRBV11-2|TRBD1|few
TGTGCCAGCAGCGCATCCGGGACAGGGGCCTCCATAGCCAAAAACATTCAGTACTTC
CASSASGTGASIAKNIQYF
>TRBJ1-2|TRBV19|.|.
TGTGCCAGTAGTGATCAGGGGTACGGCTACACCTTC
CASSDQGYGYTF
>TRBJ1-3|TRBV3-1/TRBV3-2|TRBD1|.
TGTGCCAGCAGCCAGCCGGGACAGGGAAACACCATATATTTT
CASSQPGQGNTIYF
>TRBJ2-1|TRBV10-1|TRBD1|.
TGCGCCAGCAGTGTTACAGGGGGCTCCTACAATGAGCAGTTCTTC
CASSVTGGSYNEQFF
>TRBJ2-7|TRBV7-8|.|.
TGTGCCAGCAGCGCCGGGGCGGGGCCCTACGAGCAGTACTTC
CASSAGAGPYEQYF
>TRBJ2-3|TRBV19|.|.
TGTGCCAGTAGTATACACGGGGTCACGGTCGGTACGCAGTATTTT
CASSIHGVTVGTQYF
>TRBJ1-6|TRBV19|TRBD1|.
TGTGCCAGTAGTAGACCATCCGGGACAGGGTCCAATCCACCCCTCCACTTT
CASSRPSGTGSNPPLHF
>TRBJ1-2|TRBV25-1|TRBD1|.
TGTGCCAGCAGTGAACCTCTCGGACAGGGGGTTTATGGCTACACCTTC
CASSEPLGQGVYGYTF
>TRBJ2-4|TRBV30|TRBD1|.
TGTGCCTGGAGTCGAGGGGGCGCCTCCAAAAACATTCAGTACTTC
CAWSRGGASKNIQYF
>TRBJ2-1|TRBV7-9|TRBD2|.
TGTGCCAGCAGCTTATCTAGCGGGGGGGCCTACAATGAGCAGTTCTTC
CASSLSSGGAYNEQFF
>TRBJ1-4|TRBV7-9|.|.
TGTGCCAGCAGCTTAGATTCGGGAGGTCCCAAACTGTTTTTT
CASSLDSGGPKLFF
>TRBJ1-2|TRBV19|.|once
TGTGCCAGTAGTATGCAACAGGGTGGCTACACCTTC
CASSMQQGGYTF
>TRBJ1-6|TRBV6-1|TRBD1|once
TGTGCCAGCAGTGAAGTATTCCAGGGGGCGTCCTATAATTCACCCCTCCACTTT
CASSEVFQGASYNSPLHF
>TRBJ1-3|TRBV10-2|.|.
TGCGCCAGCAGTGATTCGACAGGCTCTGGAAACACCATATATTTT
CASSDSTGSGNTIYF
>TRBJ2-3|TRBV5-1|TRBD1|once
TGCGCCAGCAGCCGGGGACAGGGGGGCCCAGATACGCAGTATTTT
CASSRGQGGPDTQYF
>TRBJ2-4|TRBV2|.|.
TGTGCCAGCAGTTACGACTACCGAGACATTCAGTACTTC
CASSYDYRDIQYF
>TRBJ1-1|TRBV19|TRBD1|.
TGTGCCAGTAGTACCGGGACAGCCTCTGAAGCTTTCTTT
CASSTGTASEAFF
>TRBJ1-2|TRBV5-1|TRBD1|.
TGCGCCAGCGCCGGGACAGGGGGCGCGCCATATGGCTACACCTTC
CASAGTGGAPYGYTF
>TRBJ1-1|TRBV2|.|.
TGTGCCAGCAGTGAACCAGGTTTGGATTTCTTT
CASSEPGLDFF
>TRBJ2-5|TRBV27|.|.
TGTGCCAGCAGTTTATCGAGGCAAGAGACCCAGTACTTC
CASSLSRQETQYF
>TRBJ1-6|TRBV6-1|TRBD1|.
TGTGCCAGCAGTGGGCTCTCGATGACAGGGGTCTATAATTCACCCCTCCACTTT
CASSGLSMTGVYNSPLHF
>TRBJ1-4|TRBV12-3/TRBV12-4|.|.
TGTGCCAGCAGTTTAGTAGGGGGTGAAAAACTGTTTTTT
CASSLVGGEKLFF
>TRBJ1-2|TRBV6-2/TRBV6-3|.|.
TGTGCCAGCAGTTACCTCTATGGCTACACCTTC
CASSYLYGYTF
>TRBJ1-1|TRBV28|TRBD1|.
TGTGCCAGCAGAAGACAGGGGGTAGCGGGAGCTTTCTTT
CASRRQGVAGAFF
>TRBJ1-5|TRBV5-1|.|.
TGCGCCAGCAGCTTATCAGGGGGCAATCAGCCCCAGCATTTT
CASSLSGGNQPQHF
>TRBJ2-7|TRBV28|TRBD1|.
TGTGCCAGCAGTCGGGGACAGGGGGCTTTCGAGGAGCAGTACTTC
CASSRGQGAFEEQYF
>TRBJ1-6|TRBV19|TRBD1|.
TGTGCCAGTAGTACCTACACAGGGGTGGTTTCACCCCTCCACTTT
CASSTYTGVVSPLHF
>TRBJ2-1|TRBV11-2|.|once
TGTGCCAGCAGCTTAGGTATCTACAATGAGCAGTTCTTC
CASSLGIYNEQFF
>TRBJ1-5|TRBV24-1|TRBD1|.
TGTGCCACCAGTGACCGACAGGGGGGTAATCAGCCCCAGCATTTT
CATSDRQGGNQPQHF
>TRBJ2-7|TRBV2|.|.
TGTGCCAGCAGCTATTACGAGCAGTACTTC
CASSYYEQYF
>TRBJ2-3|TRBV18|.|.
TGTGCCAGCTCACCAATACAGGGTACAAGCACAGATACGCAGTATTTT
CASSPIQGTSTDTQYF
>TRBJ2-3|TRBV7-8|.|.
TGTGCCGGGAGTTCGGACCGAGATACGCAGTATTTT
CAGSSDRDTQYF
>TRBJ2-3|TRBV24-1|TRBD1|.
TGTGCCACCAGTGATTGGCAGGGGGTCAGCACAGATACGCAGTATTTT
CATSDWQGVSTDTQYF
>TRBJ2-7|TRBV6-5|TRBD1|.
TGTGCCAGCAGCTCCGCGGGACAGGGTATATACGAGCAGTACTTC
CASSSAGQGIYEQYF
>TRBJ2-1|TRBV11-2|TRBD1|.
TGTGCCAGCAGCTCGCTCCGGACAGGGGCGAGCTCCTACAATGAGCAGTTCTTC
CASSSLRTGASSYNEQFF
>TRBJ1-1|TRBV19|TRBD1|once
TGTGCCAGTAGTAGGGACAGGGCGAACACTGAAGCTTTCTTT
CASSRDRANTEAFF
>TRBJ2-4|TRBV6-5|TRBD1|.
TGTGCCAGCATAACAGGGGAAGACATTCAGTACTTC
CASITGEDIQYF
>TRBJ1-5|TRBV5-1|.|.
TGCGCCAGCAGCTTGGATGGGGCGGATAATCAGCCCCAGCATTTT
CASSLDGADNQPQHF
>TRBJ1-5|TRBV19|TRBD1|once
TGTGCCAGTAGTGGGACAGGGCTGAATATGGGCAATCAGCCCCAGCATTTT
CASSGTGLNMGNQPQHF
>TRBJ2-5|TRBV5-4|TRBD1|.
TGTGCCAGCAGCTTGGCCCCGGCGACAGGGGGGGAGACCCAGTACTTC
CASSLAPATGGETQYF
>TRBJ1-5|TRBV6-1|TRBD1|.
TGTGCCAGCAGTGGTCGTCCCGGGACAGGGAATAGCAATCAGCCCCAGCATTTT
CASSGRPGTGNSNQPQHF
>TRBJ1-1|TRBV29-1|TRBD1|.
TGCAGCGCTTGGACAGGGAATATGAACACTGAAGCTTTCTTT
CSAWTGNMNTEAFF
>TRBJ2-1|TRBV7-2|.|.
TGTGCCAGCAGCTTAGAGGAGAGCTCCTACAATGAGCAGTTCTTC
CASSLEESSYNEQFF
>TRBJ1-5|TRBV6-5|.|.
TGTGCCAGCAAGAGGGAACACACTAGCAATCAGCCCCAGCATTTT
CASKREHTSNQPQHF
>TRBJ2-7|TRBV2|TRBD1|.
TGTGCCAGCACCTTGACAGGGACCTACGAGCAGTACTTC
CASTLTGTYEQYF